This T cell receptor beta chain was sequenced during a study of shared T cell receptors in the human thymus. Assay: immunoSEQ multiplex PCR; the TCRdb copy retains only in-frame clones and omits some. Here the sample spans roughly 700,000 clones, 85% to 90% being singletons. The CDR3 is 11 residues long. Germline values: CDR1 MDHEN, CDR2 SYDVKM. The ends were cut back, 9 bases at V and 4 bases at J, with 9 bases in the middle. This clone was seen a few times. These same data were also listed under a study on human thymus T cells. That work adds: Thymic material originated from resections removed in the course of corrective heart surgery. Gene usage (both V and J) appeared biased in thymic and blood repertoires. Related work found strong thymic repertoire overlap between unrelated individuals.

The sequence derives from a boy in the first two years of life with a congenital heart defect. The specimen sequenced was thymocytes. The J gene is TRBJ1-2, the V gene TRBV28; D may be TRBD1 (5 bases). The CDR3 reads CASRGSYGYTF. CDR3 coding DNA: TGTGCCAGTAGGGGCTCCTATGGCTACACCTTC.